This note documents a single T cell receptor (beta chain) sequence. Its antigen is undetermined. The length of the CDR3 is 15 residues. V lost 8 bases and J 6 bases, leaving 23 bases between the germline ends. Germline V gene sequence: CDR1 DFQATT, CDR2 SNEGSKA (reference sequence). PCR was performed a second time for 7 to 11 cycles using a sample-barcoded 5' primer and a J-beta primer mix. TCRdb processed the 5' RACE reads anew with MiXCR; each CDR3 protein has one entry. The repertoire holds roughly 1,500,000 distinct CDR3 sequences, with roughly 40% as singletons. This entry belongs to a study of blood T cells in healthy people across ages. Study findings and constraints: Naive T cell percentage and TCR beta diversity correlated strongly.

This chain uses TRBV20-1 with TRBJ2-1; D perhaps matches TRBD1 (6 bases). The source material was blood. The TCR originated in a woman aged 18-35 years in good health. DNA for the CDR3: TGCAGTCCCCTTGGGAAGGGCCTCAGGGGCAATGAGCAGTTCTTC. It codes for CSPLGKGLRGNEQFF.